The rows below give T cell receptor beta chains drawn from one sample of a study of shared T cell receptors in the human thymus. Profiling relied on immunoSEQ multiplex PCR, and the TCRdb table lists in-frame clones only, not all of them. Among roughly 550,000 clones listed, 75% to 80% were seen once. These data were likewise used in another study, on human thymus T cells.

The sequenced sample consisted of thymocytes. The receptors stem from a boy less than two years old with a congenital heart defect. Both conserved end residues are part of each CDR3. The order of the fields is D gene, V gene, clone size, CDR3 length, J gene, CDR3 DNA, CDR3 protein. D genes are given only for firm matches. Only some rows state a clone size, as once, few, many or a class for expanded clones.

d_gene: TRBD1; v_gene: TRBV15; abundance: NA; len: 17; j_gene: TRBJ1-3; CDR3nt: TGTGCCACCAGCAGACCGGAACAGGGGAACTCTGGAAACACCATATATTTT; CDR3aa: CATSRPEQGNSGNTIYF
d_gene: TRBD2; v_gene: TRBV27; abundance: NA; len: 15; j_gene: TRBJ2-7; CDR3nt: TGTGCCAGCAGTCCCATGACTAGCGGGACGGACGAGCAGTACTTC; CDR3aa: CASSPMTSGTDEQYF
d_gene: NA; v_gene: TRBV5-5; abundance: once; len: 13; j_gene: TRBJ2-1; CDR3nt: TGTGCCAGCAGCTTGATCAACAACAATGAGCAGTTCTTC; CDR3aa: CASSLINNNEQFF
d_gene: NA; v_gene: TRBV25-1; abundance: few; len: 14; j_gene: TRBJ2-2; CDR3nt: TGTGCCAGCAGGCCTACAGGAGGGCATGGGGAGCTGTTTTTT; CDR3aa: CASRPTGGHGELFF
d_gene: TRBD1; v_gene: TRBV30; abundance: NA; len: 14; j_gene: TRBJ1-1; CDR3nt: TGTGCCTGGAACGACAGGGGAGCAGAAACTGAAGCTTTCTTT; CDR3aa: CAWNDRGAETEAFF
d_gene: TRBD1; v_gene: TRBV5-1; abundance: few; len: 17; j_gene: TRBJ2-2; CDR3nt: TGCGCCAGCAGCTTGAGGGACAGGGGGCTAAGCACCGGGGAGCTGTTTTTT; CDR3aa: CASSLRDRGLSTGELFF
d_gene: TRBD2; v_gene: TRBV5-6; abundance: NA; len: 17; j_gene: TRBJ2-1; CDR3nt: TGTGCCAGCAGCTTGGCCCCGGGAGGGAGCTCCTACAATGAGCAGTTCTTC; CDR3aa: CASSLAPGGSSYNEQFF
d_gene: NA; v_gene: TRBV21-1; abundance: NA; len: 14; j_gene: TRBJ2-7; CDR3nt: TGTGCCAGCAGCGGTATTCAGGCCCCCTACGAGCAGTACTTC; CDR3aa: CASSGIQAPYEQYF
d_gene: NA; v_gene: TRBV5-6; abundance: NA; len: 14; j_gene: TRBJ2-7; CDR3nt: TGTGCCAGCAGCTTGTCCCCAGGCCCCTACGAGCAGTACTTC; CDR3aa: CASSLSPGPYEQYF
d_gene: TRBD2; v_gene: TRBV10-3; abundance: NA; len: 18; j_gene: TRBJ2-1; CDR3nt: TGTGCCATCAGTGAGGCGCCTGGGCGGGAGGGCCATTACAATGAGCAGTTCTTC; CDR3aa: CAISEAPGREGHYNEQFF
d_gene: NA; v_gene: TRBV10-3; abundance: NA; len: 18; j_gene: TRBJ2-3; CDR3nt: TGTGCCATCAGTGCCCCTGCTAATTGGGTGACTCGCACAGATACGCAGTATTTT; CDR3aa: CAISAPANWVTRTDTQYF
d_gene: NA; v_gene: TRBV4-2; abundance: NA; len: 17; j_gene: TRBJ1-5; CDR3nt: TGTGCCAGCAGCCAAGGGGAAGAGGGACATAGAGATCAGCCCCAGCATTTT; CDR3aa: CASSQGEEGHRDQPQHF
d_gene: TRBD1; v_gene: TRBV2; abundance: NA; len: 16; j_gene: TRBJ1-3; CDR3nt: TGTGCCAGCAGGGAGAACAGGGGGTCCGAAAGAAACACCATATATTTT; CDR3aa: CASRENRGSERNTIYF
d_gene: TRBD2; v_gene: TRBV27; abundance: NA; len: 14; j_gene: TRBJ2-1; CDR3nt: TGTGCCAGCAGTTTGACTAGCGGACTCAATGAGCAGTTCTTC; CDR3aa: CASSLTSGLNEQFF
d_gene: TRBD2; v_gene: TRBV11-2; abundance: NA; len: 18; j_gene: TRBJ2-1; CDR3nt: TGTGCCAGCAGCATACAGTTAGGCACCGGACTAGCGGTCAATGAGCAGTTCTTC; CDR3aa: CASSIQLGTGLAVNEQFF
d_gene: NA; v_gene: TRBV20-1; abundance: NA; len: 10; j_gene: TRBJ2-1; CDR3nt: TGCAGTGCTAGAGCGGGGGAGCAGTTCTTC; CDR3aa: CSARAGEQFF
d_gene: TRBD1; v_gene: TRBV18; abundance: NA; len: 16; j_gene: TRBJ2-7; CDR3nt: TGTGCCAGCTCACCACCTGAGCAGGGGGCTTATTACGAGCAGTACTTC; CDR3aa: CASSPPEQGAYYEQYF
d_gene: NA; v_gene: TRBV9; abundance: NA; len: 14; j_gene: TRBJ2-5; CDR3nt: TGTGCCAGCAGCTATCGACTGGCACAAGAGACCCAGTACTTC; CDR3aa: CASSYRLAQETQYF
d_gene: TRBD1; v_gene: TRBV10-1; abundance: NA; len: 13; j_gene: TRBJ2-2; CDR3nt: TGCGCCAGCAGCGACAGGGTGTGGGGGGAGCTGTTTTTT; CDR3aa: CASSDRVWGELFF
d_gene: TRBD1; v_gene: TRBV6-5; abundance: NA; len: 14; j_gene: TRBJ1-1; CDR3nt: TGTGCCAGCAGACCGGGACAGGGGTGGACTGAAGCTTTCTTT; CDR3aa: CASRPGQGWTEAFF
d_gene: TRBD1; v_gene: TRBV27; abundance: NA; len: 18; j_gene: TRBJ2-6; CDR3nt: TGTGCCAGCAGTTTAGGGGGACAGGGGATAGGTGGGGCCAACGTCCTGACTTTC; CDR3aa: CASSLGGQGIGGANVLTF
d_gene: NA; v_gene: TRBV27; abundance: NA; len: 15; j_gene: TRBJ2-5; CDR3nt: TGTGCCAGCAGTTTATACGAGACAGGACGTGCGACCCAGTACTTC; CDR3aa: CASSLYETGRATQYF